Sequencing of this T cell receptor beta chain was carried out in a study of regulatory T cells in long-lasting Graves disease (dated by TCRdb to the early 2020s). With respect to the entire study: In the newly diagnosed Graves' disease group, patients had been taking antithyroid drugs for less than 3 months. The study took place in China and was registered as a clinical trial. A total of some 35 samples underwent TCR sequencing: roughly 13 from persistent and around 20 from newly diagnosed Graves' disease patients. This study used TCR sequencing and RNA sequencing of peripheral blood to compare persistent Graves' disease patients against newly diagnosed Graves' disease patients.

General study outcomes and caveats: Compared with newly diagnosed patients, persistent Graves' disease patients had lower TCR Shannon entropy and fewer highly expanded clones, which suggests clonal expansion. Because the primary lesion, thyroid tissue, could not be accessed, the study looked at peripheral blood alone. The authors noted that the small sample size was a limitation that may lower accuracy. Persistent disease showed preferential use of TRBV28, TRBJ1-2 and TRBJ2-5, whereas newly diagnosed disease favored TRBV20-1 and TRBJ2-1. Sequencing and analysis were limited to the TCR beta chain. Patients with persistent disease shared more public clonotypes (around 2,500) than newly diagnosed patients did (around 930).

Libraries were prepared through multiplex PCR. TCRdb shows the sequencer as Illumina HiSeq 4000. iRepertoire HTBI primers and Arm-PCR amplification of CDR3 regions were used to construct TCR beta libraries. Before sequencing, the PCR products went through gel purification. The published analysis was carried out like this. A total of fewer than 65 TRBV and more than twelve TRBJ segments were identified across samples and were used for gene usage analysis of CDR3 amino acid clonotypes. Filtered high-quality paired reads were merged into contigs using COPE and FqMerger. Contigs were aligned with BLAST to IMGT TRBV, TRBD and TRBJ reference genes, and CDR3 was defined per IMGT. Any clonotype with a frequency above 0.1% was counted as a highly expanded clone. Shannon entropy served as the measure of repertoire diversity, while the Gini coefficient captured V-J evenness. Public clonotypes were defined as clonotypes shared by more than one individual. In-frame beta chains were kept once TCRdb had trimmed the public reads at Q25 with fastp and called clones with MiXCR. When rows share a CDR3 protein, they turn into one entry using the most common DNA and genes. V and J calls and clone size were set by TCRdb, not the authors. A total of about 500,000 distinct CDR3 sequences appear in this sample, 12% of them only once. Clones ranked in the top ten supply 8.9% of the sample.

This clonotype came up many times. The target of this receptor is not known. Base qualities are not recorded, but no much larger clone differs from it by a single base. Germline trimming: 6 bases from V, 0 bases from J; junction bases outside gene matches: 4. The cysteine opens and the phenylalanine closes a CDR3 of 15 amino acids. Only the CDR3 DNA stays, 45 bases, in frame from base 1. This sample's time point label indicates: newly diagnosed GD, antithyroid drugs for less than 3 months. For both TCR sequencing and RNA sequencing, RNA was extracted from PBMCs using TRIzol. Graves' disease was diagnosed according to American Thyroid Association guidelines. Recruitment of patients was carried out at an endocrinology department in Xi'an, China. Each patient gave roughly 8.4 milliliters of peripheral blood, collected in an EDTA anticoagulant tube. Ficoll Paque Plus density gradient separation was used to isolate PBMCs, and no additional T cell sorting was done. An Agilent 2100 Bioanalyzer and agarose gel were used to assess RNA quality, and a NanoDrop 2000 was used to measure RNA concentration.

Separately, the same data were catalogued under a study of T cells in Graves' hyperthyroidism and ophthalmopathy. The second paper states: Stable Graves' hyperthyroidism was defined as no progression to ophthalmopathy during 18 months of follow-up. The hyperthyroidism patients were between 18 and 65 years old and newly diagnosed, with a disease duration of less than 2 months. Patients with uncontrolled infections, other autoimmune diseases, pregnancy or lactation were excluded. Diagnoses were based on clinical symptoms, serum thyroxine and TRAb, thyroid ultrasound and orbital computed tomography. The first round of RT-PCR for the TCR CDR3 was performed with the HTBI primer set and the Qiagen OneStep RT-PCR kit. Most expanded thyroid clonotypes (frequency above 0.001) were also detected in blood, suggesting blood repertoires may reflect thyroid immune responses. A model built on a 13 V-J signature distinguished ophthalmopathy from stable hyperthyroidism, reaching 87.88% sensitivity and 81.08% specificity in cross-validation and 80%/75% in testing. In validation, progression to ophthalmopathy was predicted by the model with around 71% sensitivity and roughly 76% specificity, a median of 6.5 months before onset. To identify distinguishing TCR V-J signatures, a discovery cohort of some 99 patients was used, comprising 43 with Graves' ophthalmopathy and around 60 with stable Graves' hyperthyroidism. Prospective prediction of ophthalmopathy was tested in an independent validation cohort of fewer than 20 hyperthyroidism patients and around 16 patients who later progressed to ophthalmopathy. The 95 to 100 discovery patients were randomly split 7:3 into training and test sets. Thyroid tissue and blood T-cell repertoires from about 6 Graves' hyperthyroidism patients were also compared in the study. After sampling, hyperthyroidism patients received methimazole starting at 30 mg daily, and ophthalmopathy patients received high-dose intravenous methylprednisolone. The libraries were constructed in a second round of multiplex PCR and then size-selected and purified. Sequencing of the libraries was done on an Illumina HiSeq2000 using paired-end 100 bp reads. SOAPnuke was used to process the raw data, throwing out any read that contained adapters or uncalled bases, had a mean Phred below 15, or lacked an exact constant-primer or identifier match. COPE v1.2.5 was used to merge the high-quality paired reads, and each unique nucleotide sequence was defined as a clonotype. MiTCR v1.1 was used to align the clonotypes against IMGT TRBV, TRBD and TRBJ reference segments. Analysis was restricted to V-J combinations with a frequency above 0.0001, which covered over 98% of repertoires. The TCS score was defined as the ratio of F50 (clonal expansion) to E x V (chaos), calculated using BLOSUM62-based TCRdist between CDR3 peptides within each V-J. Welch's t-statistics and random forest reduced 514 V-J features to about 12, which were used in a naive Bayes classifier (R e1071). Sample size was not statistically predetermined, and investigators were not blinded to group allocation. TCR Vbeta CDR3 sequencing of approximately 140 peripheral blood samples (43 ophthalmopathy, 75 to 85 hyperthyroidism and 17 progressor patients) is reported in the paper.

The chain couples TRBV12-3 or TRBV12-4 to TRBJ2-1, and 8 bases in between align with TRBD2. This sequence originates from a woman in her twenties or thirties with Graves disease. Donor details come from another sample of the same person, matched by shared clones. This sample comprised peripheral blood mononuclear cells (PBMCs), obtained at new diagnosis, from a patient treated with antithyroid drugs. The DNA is TGTGCCAGCAGATCGAGCGGGAGCTCCTACAATGAGCAGTTCTTC. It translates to CASRSSGSSYNEQFF.